Shown below are 18 T cell receptor beta chains from a single sample sequenced in a study of shared clonotypes between healthy human individuals. The repertoire was sequenced with immunoSEQ multiplex PCR; TCRdb's copy has only in-frame clones and lacks some. The table includes some 980,000 clones, around three quarters detected once. The material sequenced was memory CD4+ T cells sorted from blood. As for subset: CD45RA-negative fraction. The receptors originated from a man between 18 and 35 years old in good health.

Only one count was recorded for this clone. The rearrangement joins TRBV11-2 to TRBJ1-2, with D unresolved. There are 14 residues in the CDR3. Looked up from germline, CDR1 is SGHAT and CDR2 is FQNNGV. Trimming removed 7 bases from V and 2 bases from J, with 14 bases in between. CDR3 in amino acids: CASKSLGTNYGYTF. CDR3 bases: TGTGCCAGCAAGTCCCTGGGCACGAACTATGGCTACACCTTC.

The gene calls are TRBV11-2 and TRBJ1-4; 7 bases match TRBD1. Trimming at V came to 5 bases and at J to 5 bases, leaving 8 bases not matched to a gene. CDR1 is SGHAT, CDR2 FQNNGV, per germline. The CDR3 contains 15 residues. The CDR3: CASSPSTGMNEKLFF. CDR3 bases: TGTGCCAGCAGCCCGTCGACAGGGATGAATGAAAAACTGTTTTTT.

The chain joins TRBV6-5 to TRBJ2-3; D unresolved. This CDR3 contains 15 residues. Looked up from germline, CDR1 is MNHEY and CDR2 is SVGAGI. With 6 bases removed from V and 0 bases from J, the gap between germline ends came to 13 bases. The CDR3 DNA follows: TGTGCCAGCAGGACGACACAGACTAGCACAGATACGCAGTATTTT. Its translation: CASRTTQTSTDTQYF.

This clone appeared once. J is TRBJ1-1 and V is TRBV9; TRBD1 aligns across 11 bases. The germline V gene has CDR1 SGDLS and CDR2 YYNGEE. After removal of 0 bases from V and 4 bases from J, the junction contained 5 bases not matched to a gene. This CDR3 region has 16 residues. As DNA, the CDR3 is TGTGCCAGCAGCGTAGGTGTGGGACAGGGGGGCACTGAAGCTTTCTTT. Its translation is CASSVGVGQGGTEAFF.

The chain joins TRBV5-1 to TRBJ2-3; no clear D. V shed 5 bases and J shed 0 bases, with 13 bases lying between them. CDR1 and CDR2 from the germline V gene are SGHRS and YFSETQ. The CDR3 totals 15 residues. The CDR3 sequence is CASRIRTVSTDTQYF. CDR3 DNA: TGCGCCAGCAGGATCAGGACGGTGAGCACAGATACGCAGTATTTT. Based on the CDR3 plus reference TRBV5-1 and TRBJ2-3, the full variable domain is KAGVTQTPRYLIKTRGQQVTLSCSPISGHRSVSWYQQTPGQGLQFLFEYFSETQRNKGNFPGRFSGRQFSNSRSEMNVSTLELGDSALYLCASRIRTVSTDTQYFGPGTRLTVL.

This chain joins TRBV4-1 and TRBJ1-1; D remains ambiguous. This CDR3 spans 13 amino acids. The germline V gene encodes CDR1 MGHRA and CDR2 YSYEKL. Between the trimmed V and J ends, which lost 5 bases and 2 bases, there was a span of 9 bases. CDR3 nucleotides: TGCGCCAGCAGCTATCCAGAAAACACTGAAGCTTTCTTT. It yields the protein CASSYPENTEAFF.

V is TRBV5-1 and J is TRBJ2-5, with 7 bases that match TRBD2. The CDR3 runs to 14 residues. Germline V gives CDR1 SGHRS, CDR2 YFSETQ. Germline trimming cut 1 base from V and 5 bases from J; bases unmatched to any gene: 5. The CDR3 nucleotides are TGCGCCAGCAGCTTGATAGCGGGTGTGGAGACCCAGTACTTC. Protein sequence: CASSLIAGVETQYF.

The chain recombines TRBV18 with TRBJ2-1; a possible D gene is TRBD2 (5 bases). The V end was cut by 3 bases, the J end by 5 bases, with 11 bases between. The CDR3 extends over 14 amino acids. Germline assignment: CDR1 KGHSH and CDR2 LQKENI. The CDR3 reads CASSPRARNNEQFF. CDR3 DNA: TGTGCCAGCTCACCGAGGGCCCGGAACAATGAGCAGTTCTTC. Together with reference TRBV18 and TRBJ2-1, the CDR3 gives the full variable domain: NAGVMQNPRHLVRRRGQEARLRCSPMKGHSHVYWYRQLPEEGLKFMVYLQKENIIDESGMPKERFSAEFPKEGPSILRIQQVVRGDSAAYFCASSPRARNNEQFFGPGTRLTVL.

V is TRBV9 and J is TRBJ2-1; D is unclear. CDR3 length: 14 residues. Germline V gene sequence: CDR1 SGDLS, CDR2 YYNGEE. V lost 1 base and J lost 6, with 11 bases in between. DNA for the CDR3: TGTGCCAGCAGCGTAATAGGGCTCTCCAATGAGCAGTTCTTC. Protein sequence: CASSVIGLSNEQFF.

The J gene is TRBJ2-5, the V gene TRBV5-1, with 8 bases identical to TRBD1. Germline V gives CDR1 SGHRS, CDR2 YFSETQ. This CDR3 is 16 amino acids long. Germline trimming cut 1 base from V and 4 bases from J; bases unmatched to any gene: 9. CDR3 sequence: CASSLQGQGVGETQYF. As DNA, the CDR3 is TGCGCCAGCAGCTTGCAAGGACAGGGAGTCGGAGAGACCCAGTACTTC.

The chain links TRBV10-3 to TRBJ2-1; D is uncertain. Germline CDR1 and CDR2: ENHRY and SYGVKD. The CDR3 is 13 residues long. V shed 2 bases and J shed 5 bases, with 7 bases lying between them. The CDR3 DNA reads TGTGCCATCAGTGAGGGTTTCGACAATGAGCAGTTCTTC. It yields the protein CAISEGFDNEQFF.

Comments on this clone: Other DNA sequences in the sample encode the same CDR3. The V gene is TRBV4-1, the J gene TRBJ2-3, with TRBD1 matching 7 bases. V was pared by 4 bases and J by 6 bases, with 4 bases of the junction left unmatched. The CDR3 contains 13 residues. CDR1 is MGHRA, CDR2 YSYEKL, per germline. CDR3 nucleotide sequence: TGCGCCAGCAGCCTCCGGACAGGCGATACGCAGTATTTT. Translating gives CASSLRTGDTQYF.

The chain couples TRBV5-4 to TRBJ2-4; D assignment may be TRBD1 or TRBD2 (6 bases each). Germline V gene sequence: CDR1 SGHNT, CDR2 YYREEE (reference sequence). V was trimmed by 4 bases and J by 8 bases, leaving 13 bases between them. This CDR3 has 13 amino acids. The DNA of the CDR3 is TGTGCCAGCAGCCGTGACAGGAGGGACATTCAGTACTTC. Translation: CASSRDRRDIQYF.

The CDR3 DNA reads TGTGCCAGTAGTGACCCGCACACTGAAGCTTTCTTT. Its protein product is CASSDPHTEAFF. J is TRBJ1-1 and V is TRBV19; D not resolved. V was trimmed by 5 bases and J by 3 bases, leaving 7 bases between them. The CDR3 extends over 12 amino acids. Looked up from germline, CDR1 is LNHDA and CDR2 is SQIVND (reference sequence).

The chain combines TRBV6-1 with TRBJ2-5, with 11 bases aligning to TRBD2. Germline V gene lookup returns CDR1 MNHNS and CDR2 SASEGT. This CDR3 is built from 17 residues. The J segment lost 0 bases and the V segment lost 4 bases, leaving 7 bases of the junction unmatched. The CDR3 spells CASSGWASGGNQETQYF. The CDR3 nucleotides read TGTGCCAGCAGTGGGTGGGCTAGCGGGGGGAACCAAGAGACCCAGTACTTC.

In its sample, this clone was seen once. The chain employs TRBV5-1 and TRBJ2-7; D unclear. The germline V gene has CDR1 SGHRS and CDR2 YFSETQ. The CDR3 spans 14 residues. Trimming shortened V by 0 bases and J by 4 bases, and 11 bases separated the two germline ends. This CDR3 is CASSLEPSGYEQYF. CDR3 sequence (DNA): TGCGCCAGCAGCTTGGAGCCATCCGGTTACGAGCAGTACTTC.

This clone was observed a few times. The V and J genes are TRBV15 and TRBJ2-7; D is possibly TRBD2 (7 bases). Germline V gene lookup returns CDR1 LNHNV and CDR2 YYDKDF (reference sequence). V dropped 1 base and J dropped 0 bases, with 13 bases sitting between them. The CDR3 runs to 16 residues. CDR3 residues: CATSRAGGADSYEQYF. DNA of the CDR3: TGTGCCACCAGCAGAGCTGGGGGGGCCGACTCCTACGAGCAGTACTTC.

The rearrangement uses TRBV6-1 and TRBJ1-5, with 7 bases fitting TRBD1. The CDR3 is 13 residues long. Per germline, CDR1 MNHNS and CDR2 SASEGT. V gave up 6 bases and J gave up 7 bases; unmatched junction bases: 6. The CDR3 loop is CASSQGGQQPQHF. The CDR3 coding sequence is TGTGCCAGCAGCCAGGGGGGCCAACAGCCCCAGCATTTT.